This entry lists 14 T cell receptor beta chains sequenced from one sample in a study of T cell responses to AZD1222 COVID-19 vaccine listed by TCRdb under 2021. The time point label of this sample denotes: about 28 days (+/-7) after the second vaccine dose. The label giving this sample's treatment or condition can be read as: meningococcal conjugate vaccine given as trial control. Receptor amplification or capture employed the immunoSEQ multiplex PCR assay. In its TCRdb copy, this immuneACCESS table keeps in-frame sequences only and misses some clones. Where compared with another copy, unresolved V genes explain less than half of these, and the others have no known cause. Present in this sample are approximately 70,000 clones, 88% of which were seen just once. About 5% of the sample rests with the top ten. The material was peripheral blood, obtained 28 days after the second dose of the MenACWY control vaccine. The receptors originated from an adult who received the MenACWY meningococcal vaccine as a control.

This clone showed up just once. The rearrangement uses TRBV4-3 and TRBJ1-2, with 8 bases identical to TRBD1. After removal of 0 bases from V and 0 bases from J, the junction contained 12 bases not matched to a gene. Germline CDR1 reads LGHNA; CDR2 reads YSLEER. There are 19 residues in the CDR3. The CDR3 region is CASSQEAGTGGNANYGYTF. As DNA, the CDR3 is TGCGCCAGCAGCCAAGAGGCTGGTACAGGGGGAAATGCTAACTATGGCTACACCTTC.

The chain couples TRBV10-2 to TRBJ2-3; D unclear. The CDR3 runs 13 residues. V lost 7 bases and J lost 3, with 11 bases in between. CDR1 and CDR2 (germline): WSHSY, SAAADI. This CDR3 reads CASTSTRTDTQYF. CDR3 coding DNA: TGCGCCAGCACTTCGACGAGAACAGATACGCAGTATTTT.

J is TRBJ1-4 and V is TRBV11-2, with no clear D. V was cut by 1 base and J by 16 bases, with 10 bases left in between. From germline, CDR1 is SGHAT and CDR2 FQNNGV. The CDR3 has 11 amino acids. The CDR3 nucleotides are TGTGCCAGCAGCTTAGGCGGGTCGGCGTTTTTT. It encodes CASSLGGSAFF.

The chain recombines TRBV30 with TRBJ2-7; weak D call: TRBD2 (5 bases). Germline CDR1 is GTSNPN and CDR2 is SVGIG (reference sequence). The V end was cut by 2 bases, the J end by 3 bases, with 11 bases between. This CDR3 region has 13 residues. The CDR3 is CAWSPGVDYEQYF. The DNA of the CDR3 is TGTGCCTGGAGTCCCGGGGTAGACTACGAGCAGTACTTC.

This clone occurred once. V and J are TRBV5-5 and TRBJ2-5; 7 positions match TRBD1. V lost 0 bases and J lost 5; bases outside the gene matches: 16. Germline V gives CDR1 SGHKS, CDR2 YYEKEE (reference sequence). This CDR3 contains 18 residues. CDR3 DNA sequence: TGTGCCAGCAGCTTGGGGGGGCCCCGGGACAGCCTTGGGGAGACCCAGTACTTC. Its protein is CASSLGGPRDSLGETQYF.

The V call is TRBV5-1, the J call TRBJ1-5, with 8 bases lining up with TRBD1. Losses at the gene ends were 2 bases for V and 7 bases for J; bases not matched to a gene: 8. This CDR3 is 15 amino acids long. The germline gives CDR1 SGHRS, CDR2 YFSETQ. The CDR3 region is CASSFGGQGEQPQHF. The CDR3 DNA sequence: TGCGCCAGCAGCTTTGGAGGACAGGGTGAACAGCCCCAGCATTTT. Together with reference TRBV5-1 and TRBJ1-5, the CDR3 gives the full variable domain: KAGVTQTPRYLIKTRGQQVTLSCSPISGHRSVSWYQQTPGQGLQFLFEYFSETQRNKGNFPGRFSGRQFSNSRSEMNVSTLELGDSALYLCASSFGGQGEQPQHFGDGTRLSIL.

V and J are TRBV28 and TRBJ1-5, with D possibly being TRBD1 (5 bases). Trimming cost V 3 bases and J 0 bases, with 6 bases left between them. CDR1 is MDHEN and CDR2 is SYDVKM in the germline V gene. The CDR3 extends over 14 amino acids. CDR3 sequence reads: CASSFRASNQPQHF. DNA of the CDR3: TGTGCCAGCAGTTTCAGGGCTAGCAATCAGCCCCAGCATTTT.

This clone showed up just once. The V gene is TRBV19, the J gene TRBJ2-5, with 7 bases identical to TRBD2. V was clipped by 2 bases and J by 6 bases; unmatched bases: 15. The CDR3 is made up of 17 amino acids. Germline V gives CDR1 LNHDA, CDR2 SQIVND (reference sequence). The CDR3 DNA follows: TGTGCCAGTAGTATAACCCCGGGGAGGGGAGGCCAGAAGACCCAGTACTTC. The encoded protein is CASSITPGRGGQKTQYF.

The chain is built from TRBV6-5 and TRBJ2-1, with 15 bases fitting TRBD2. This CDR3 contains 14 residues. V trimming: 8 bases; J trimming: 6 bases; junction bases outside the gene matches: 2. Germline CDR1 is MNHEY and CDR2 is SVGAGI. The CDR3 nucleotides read TGTGCCAGCTCGGGACTAGCGGGGGGCAATGAGCAGTTCTTC. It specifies CASSGLAGGNEQFF.

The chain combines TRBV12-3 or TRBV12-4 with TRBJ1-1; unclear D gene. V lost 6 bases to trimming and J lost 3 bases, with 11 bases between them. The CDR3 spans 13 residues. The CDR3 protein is CASRIEYDTEAFF. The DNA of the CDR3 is TGTGCCAGCAGGATAGAGTACGACACTGAAGCTTTCTTT.

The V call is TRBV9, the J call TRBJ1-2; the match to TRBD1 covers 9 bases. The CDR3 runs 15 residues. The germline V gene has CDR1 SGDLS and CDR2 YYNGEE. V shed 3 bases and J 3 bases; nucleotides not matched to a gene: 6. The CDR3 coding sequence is TGTGCCAGCAGCGCCCGGGACAGGGATGACTATGGCTACACCTTC. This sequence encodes CASSARDRDDYGYTF.

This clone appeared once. The CDR3 sequence is CASARTGNQPQHF. CDR3 in DNA: TGTGCCAGCGCCCGGACGGGCAATCAGCCCCAGCATTTT. The V gene is TRBV6-6, the J gene TRBJ1-5; D gene uncertain. CDR1 is MNHNY and CDR2 is SVGAGI in the germline V gene (reference sequence). The CDR3 contains 13 residues. V was trimmed by 8 bases and J by 2 bases, leaving 10 bases between them.

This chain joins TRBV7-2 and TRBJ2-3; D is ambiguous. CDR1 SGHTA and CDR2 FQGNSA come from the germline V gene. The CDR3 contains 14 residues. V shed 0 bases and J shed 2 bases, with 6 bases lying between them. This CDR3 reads CASSLAHNTDTQYF. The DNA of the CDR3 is TGTGCCAGCAGCTTAGCACACAACACAGATACGCAGTATTTT.

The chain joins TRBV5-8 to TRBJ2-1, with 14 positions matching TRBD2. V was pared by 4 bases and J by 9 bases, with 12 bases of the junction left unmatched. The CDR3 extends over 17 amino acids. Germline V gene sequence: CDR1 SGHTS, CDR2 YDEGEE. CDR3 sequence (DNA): TGTGCCAGCAGCCTGAGCGGGACTAGCGGGAGTGAGGGTGAGCAGTTCTTC. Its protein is CASSLSGTSGSEGEQFF.